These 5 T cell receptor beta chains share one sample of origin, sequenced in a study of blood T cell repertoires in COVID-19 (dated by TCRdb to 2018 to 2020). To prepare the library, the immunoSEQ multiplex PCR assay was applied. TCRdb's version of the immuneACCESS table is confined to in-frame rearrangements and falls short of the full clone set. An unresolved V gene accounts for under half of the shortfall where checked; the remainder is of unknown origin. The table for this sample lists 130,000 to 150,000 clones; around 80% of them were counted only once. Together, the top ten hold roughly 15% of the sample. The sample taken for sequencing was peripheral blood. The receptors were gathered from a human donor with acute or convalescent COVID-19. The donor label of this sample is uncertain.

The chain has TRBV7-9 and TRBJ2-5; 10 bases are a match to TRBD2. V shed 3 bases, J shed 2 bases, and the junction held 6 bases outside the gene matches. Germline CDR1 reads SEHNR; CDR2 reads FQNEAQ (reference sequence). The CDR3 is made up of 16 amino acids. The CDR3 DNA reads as TGTGCCAGCAGCTTGCGGGTACTAGCGGGGCAAGAGACCCAGTACTTC. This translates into CASSLRVLAGQETQYF.

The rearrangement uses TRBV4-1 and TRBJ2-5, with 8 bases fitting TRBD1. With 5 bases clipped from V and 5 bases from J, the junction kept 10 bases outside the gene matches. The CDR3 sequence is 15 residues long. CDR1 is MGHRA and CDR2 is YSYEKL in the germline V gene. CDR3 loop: CASSWSGTGGETQYF. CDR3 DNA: TGCGCCAGCAGCTGGTCCGGGACAGGAGGGGAGACCCAGTACTTC.

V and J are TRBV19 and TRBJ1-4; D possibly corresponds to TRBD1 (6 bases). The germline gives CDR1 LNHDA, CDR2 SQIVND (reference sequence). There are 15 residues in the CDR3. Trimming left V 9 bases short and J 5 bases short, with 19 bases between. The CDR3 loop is CASRGLRTENEKLFF. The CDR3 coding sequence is TGTGCCAGCAGGGGTTTAAGGACTGAGAATGAAAAACTGTTTTTT.

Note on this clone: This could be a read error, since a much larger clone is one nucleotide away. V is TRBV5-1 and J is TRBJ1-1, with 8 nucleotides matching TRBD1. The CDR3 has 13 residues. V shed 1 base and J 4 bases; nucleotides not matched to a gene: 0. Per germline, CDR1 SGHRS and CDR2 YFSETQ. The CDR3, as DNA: TGCGCCAGCAGCTTGACAGGGGGCACTGAAGCTTTCTTT. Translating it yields CASSLTGGTEAFF. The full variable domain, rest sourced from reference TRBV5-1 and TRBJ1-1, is KAGVTQTPRYLIKTRGQQVTLSCSPISGHRSVSWYQQTPGQGLQFLFEYFSETQRNKGNFPGRFSGRQFSNSRSEMNVSTLELGDSALYLCASSLTGGTEAFFGQGTRLTVV.

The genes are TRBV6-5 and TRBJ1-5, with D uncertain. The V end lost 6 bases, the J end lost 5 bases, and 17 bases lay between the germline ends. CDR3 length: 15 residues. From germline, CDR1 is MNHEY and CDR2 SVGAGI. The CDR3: CASSLDGGSDQPQHF. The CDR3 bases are TGTGCCAGCAGCCTGGACGGCGGGTCCGATCAGCCCCAGCATTTT.